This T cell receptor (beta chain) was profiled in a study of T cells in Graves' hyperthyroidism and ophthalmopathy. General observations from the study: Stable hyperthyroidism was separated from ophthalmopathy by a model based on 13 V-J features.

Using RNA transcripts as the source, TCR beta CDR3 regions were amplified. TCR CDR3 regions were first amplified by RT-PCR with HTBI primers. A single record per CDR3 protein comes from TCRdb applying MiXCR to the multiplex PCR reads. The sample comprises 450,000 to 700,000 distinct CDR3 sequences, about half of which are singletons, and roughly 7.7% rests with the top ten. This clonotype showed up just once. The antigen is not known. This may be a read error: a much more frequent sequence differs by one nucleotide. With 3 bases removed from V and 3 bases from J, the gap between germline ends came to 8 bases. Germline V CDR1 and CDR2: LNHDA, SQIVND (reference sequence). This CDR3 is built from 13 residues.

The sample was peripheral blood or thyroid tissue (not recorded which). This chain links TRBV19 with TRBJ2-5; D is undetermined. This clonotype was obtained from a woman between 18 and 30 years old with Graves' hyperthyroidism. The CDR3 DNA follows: TGTGCCAGTAGTATGAGACAAAAAGAGACCCAGTACTTC. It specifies CASSMRQKETQYF.